These T cell receptor beta chains were read from a single sample in a study of blood T cells in healthy people across ages. TCRdb re-derived calls from the 5' RACE reads in MiXCR, one entry per CDR3 protein. The sample lists 720,000 or so distinct CDR3 sequences, around two fifths occurring once. Sequences were obtained from blood. The receptors here all came from an elderly man in good health. Each CDR3 is given with its conserved first and last residue. Fields, in order: J gene, clone size, V gene, D gene, CDR3 protein, CDR3 DNA. D genes are given only for firm matches. Some rows have no size entry. The others give once, few or many, or a class for an expanded clone.

>TRBJ2-3|NA|TRBV29-1|NA
CSVEAGRSTETQYF
TGCAGCGTTGAAGCGGGGAGAAGCACAGAGACGCAGTATTTT
>TRBJ2-5|once|TRBV7-2|NA
CASSPFVGTQETQYF
TGTGCCAGCAGCCCCTTTGTGGGTACACAAGAGACCCAGTACTTC
>TRBJ2-2|many|TRBV7-2|NA
CASSFKGRDTGELFF
TGTGCCAGCAGCTTTAAGGGGCGCGACACCGGGGAGCTGTTTTTT
>TRBJ2-3|NA|TRBV20-1|TRBD2
CSAPVPRGLPSQYF
TGCAGTGCTCCCGTCCCGCGGGGGTTGCCGTCGCAGTATTTT
>TRBJ1-5|many|TRBV13|NA
CASSFGDQPQHF
TGTGCCAGCAGCTTTGGAGACCAGCCCCAGCATTTT
>TRBJ2-5|many|TRBV18|TRBD1
CASSQGQGGETQYF
TGCGCCAGCAGCCAAGGACAGGGCGGGGAGACCCAGTACTTC
>TRBJ2-1|NA|TRBV4-2|NA
CASSQDEDTYNEQFF
TGTGCCAGCAGCCAAGATGAGGACACTTACAATGAGCAGTTCTTC
>TRBJ1-6|few|TRBV15|NA
CATSRGPGTYNSPLHF
TGTGCCACCAGCAGAGGTCCGGGCACCTATAATTCACCCCTCCACTTT
>TRBJ2-5|NA|TRBV6-2/TRBV6-3|TRBD2
CASSNPGTSRETQYF
TGTGCCAGCAGTAATCCCGGGACTAGCAGAGAGACCCAGTACTTC
>TRBJ1-2|NA|TRBV28|NA
CASSPTWNYGYTF
TGTGCCAGCAGTCCTACATGGAACTATGGCTACACCTTC
>TRBJ2-2|NA|TRBV9|TRBD1
CASSVDKGAKSGELFF
TGTGCCAGCAGCGTAGACAAGGGGGCGAAATCCGGGGAGCTGTTTTTT
>TRBJ2-1|NA|TRBV29-1|NA
CSVFGDWRGNAGQFF
TGCAGCGTTTTCGGGGACTGGAGGGGCAATGCAGGGCAGTTCTTC
>TRBJ2-4|NA|TRBV6-6|NA
CASSNYRALQYF
TGTGCCAGCAGCAACTACAGGGCTCTTCAGTACTTC
>TRBJ1-2|NA|TRBV7-2|TRBD1
CASSSQGRGLVGYTF
TGTGCCAGCAGCTCCCAGGGCAGGGGGTTAGTCGGCTACACCTTC
>TRBJ2-5|NA|TRBV12-5|NA
CASGSSLGTAQQTQYF
TGTGCTAGTGGTTCGTCGCTGGGAACCGCCCAACAGACCCAGTACTTC
>TRBJ2-3|NA|TRBV7-2|NA
CAGALSSADTQYF
TGTGCCGGAGCCCTTTCTTCTGCAGATACGCAGTATTTT
>TRBJ2-1|few|TRBV7-3|TRBD2
CASSQGLHSYNEQFF
TGTGCCAGCAGCCAGGGACTACACTCCTACAATGAGCAGTTCTTC
>TRBJ2-2|NA|TRBV4-3|NA
CASSPRTLNTGELFF
TGCGCCAGCAGCCCTCGGACTCTTAACACCGGGGAGCTGTTTTTT
>TRBJ2-7|NA|TRBV7-8|TRBD1
CASTRDPGQGDYEQYF
TGTGCCAGCACTCGTGATCCGGGACAGGGGGACTACGAGCAGTACTTC
>TRBJ2-7|few|TRBV20-1|NA
CSAQGLPLYEQYF
TGCAGTGCGCAGGGACTCCCCCTCTACGAGCAGTACTTC
>TRBJ2-5|NA|TRBV29-1|TRBD2
CSVELPSGSGNEQYF
TGCAGCGTTGAACTCCCTAGCGGGAGCGGGAATGAGCAGTACTTC
>TRBJ2-7|few|TRBV29-1|NA
CSVGTELYNEQYF
TGCAGCGTTGGGACCGAGCTATACAATGAGCAGTACTTC
>TRBJ2-1|NA|TRBV6-1|TRBD2
CASTRTTGTSFNNEQFF
TGTGCCAGCACCAGAACGACCGGGACTAGTTTCAACAATGAGCAGTTCTTC
>TRBJ2-1|NA|TRBV6-2/TRBV6-3|TRBD2
CASSTTSGGAQFSYNEQFF
TGTGCCAGCAGTACTACTAGCGGGGGGGCCCAATTCTCCTACAATGAGCAGTTCTTC
>TRBJ2-7|few|TRBV2|TRBD2
CASSVFRGLGSGIYEQYF
TGTGCCAGCAGTGTTTTCAGAGGACTCGGCAGCGGGATCTACGAGCAGTACTTC
>TRBJ1-2|many|TRBV27|TRBD1
CASSPDRGLGYTF
TGTGCCAGCAGTCCCGACAGGGGGCTTGGCTACACCTTC
>TRBJ2-1|NA|TRBV18|TRBD1
CASSPKAGGYNEQFF
TGTGCCAGCTCACCTAAGGCAGGGGGCTACAATGAGCAGTTCTTC
>TRBJ1-1|NA|TRBV10-3|TRBD1
CAISQTGMNTEAFF
TGTGCCATCAGTCAGACAGGGATGAACACTGAAGCTTTCTTT
>TRBJ2-1|NA|TRBV6-2/TRBV6-3|NA
CASSHQGYEQFF
TGTGCCAGCAGTCACCAGGGCTATGAGCAGTTCTTC
>TRBJ1-2|few|TRBV6-4|NA
CASSENSGNYGYTF
TGTGCCAGCAGTGAAAATAGTGGTAACTATGGCTACACCTTC
>TRBJ2-4|NA|TRBV7-2|TRBD2
CASSLVRDYNRNIQYF
TGTGCCAGCAGCTTGGTCCGGGACTACAATCGGAACATTCAGTACTTC
>TRBJ2-7|NA|TRBV12-5|TRBD2
CASGLLPTSGRPPYEQYF
TGTGCTAGTGGTTTACTTCCGACTAGCGGGAGGCCCCCCTACGAGCAGTACTTC
>TRBJ1-5|NA|TRBV20-1|TRBD1
CSAPGTGNQPQHF
TGCAGTGCGCCCGGGACAGGGAATCAGCCCCAGCATTTT
>TRBJ2-1|NA|TRBV7-9|TRBD1
CASSRAGGSYDEQFF
TGTGCCAGCAGCAGAGCAGGGGGCTCCTACGATGAGCAGTTCTTC
>TRBJ2-2|NA|TRBV27|TRBD2
CASSLSRGAGTGELFF
TGTGCCAGCAGTTTATCGCGGGGGGCGGGCACCGGGGAGCTGTTTTTT
>TRBJ2-5|NA|TRBV5-1|NA
CASSFRQKLQETQYF
TGCGCCAGCAGCTTCAGACAGAAGCTACAAGAGACCCAGTACTTC
>TRBJ2-7|NA|TRBV7-9|NA
CASSLLSAGTPSYEQYF
TGTGCCAGCAGCTTACTCTCCGCCGGGACTCCATCCTACGAGCAGTACTTC
>TRBJ2-5|NA|TRBV2|NA
CASTPAARGETQYF
TGTGCCAGCACCCCTGCGGCCAGAGGGGAGACCCAGTACTTC
>TRBJ2-7|NA|TRBV7-2|NA
CASSLAAGVGTYEQYF
TGTGCCAGCAGCTTAGCGGCCGGGGTCGGGACCTACGAGCAGTACTTC
>TRBJ1-2|few|TRBV2|TRBD1
CASTLRGTGGTYGYTF
TGTGCCAGCACCTTAAGAGGGACAGGGGGTACCTATGGCTACACCTTC
>TRBJ2-1|NA|TRBV6-5|NA
CASSWGRGLNEQFF
TGTGCCAGCAGTTGGGGGCGGGGGCTCAATGAGCAGTTCTTC
>TRBJ2-2|NA|TRBV9|NA
CASSVAGSGEAGELFF
TGTGCCAGCAGCGTAGCCGGATCAGGGGAAGCCGGGGAGCTGTTTTTT
>TRBJ1-1|NA|TRBV15|NA
CATSRDTGCEAFF
TGTGCCACCAGCAGAGACACAGGGTGTGAAGCTTTCTTT
>TRBJ2-1|medium-sized|TRBV7-2|TRBD2
CASRSMRGELYNEQFF
TGTGCCAGCAGGTCTATGCGGGGGGAGCTCTACAATGAGCAGTTCTTC
>TRBJ2-3|many|TRBV4-2|NA
CASSQDFRITDTQYF
TGTGCCAGCAGCCAAGATTTCCGGATCACAGATACGCAGTATTTT
>TRBJ2-7|NA|TRBV28|TRBD2
CASRGGTSGSTYEQYF
TGTGCCAGCAGGGGTGGGACTAGCGGTTCGACCTACGAGCAGTACTTC
>TRBJ2-1|few|TRBV6-2/TRBV6-3|TRBD2
CASSYDGTRVGEQFF
TGTGCCAGCAGTTACGACGGGACTAGGGTGGGGGAGCAGTTCTTC
>TRBJ2-5|many|TRBV20-1|TRBD2
CSARVPAGRQETQYF
TGCAGTGCTAGAGTACCAGCGGGACGACAAGAGACCCAGTACTTC
>TRBJ2-2|few|TRBV29-1|TRBD1
CSVRGTGENTGELFF
TGCAGCGTCCGGGGGACAGGGGAGAACACCGGGGAGCTGTTTTTT
>TRBJ2-3|once|TRBV12-3/TRBV12-4|NA
CASSFRGGSDAQYF
TGTGCCAGCAGTTTCCGCGGGGGCTCAGATGCGCAGTATTTT
>TRBJ2-3|few|TRBV4-2|TRBD1
CASSQEGDRRGTDTQYF
TGTGCCAGCAGCCAAGAGGGGGACAGGAGGGGAACAGATACGCAGTATTTT
>TRBJ1-2|many|TRBV27|NA
CASSLKDSPNYGYTF
TGTGCCAGCAGTTTAAAGGACAGCCCTAACTATGGCTACACCTTC
>TRBJ2-7|NA|TRBV20-1|NA
CSARGQGPSSYNEQYF
TGCAGTGCTAGAGGGCAGGGGCCAAGCTCCTACAATGAGCAGTACTTC
>TRBJ2-1|few|TRBV5-1|NA
CASSPDPPYNEQFF
TGCGCCAGCAGCCCGGATCCACCCTACAATGAGCAGTTCTTC
>TRBJ2-3|few|TRBV5-1|TRBD1
CASSPRAPGQGFGTDTQYF
TGCGCCAGCAGCCCCCGAGCGCCGGGACAGGGATTTGGGACAGATACGCAGTATTTT
>TRBJ1-5|few|TRBV27|NA
CASSFSGSGNQPQHF
TGTGCCAGCAGTTTTTCGGGATCTGGCAATCAGCCCCAGCATTTT
>TRBJ1-6|many|TRBV7-2|NA
CASSLMGKNSPLHF
TGTGCCAGCAGCTTAATGGGAAAGAATTCACCCCTCCACTTT
>TRBJ2-1|NA|TRBV4-2|NA
CASSQDREQFF
TGTGCCAGCAGCCAAGATCGGGAGCAGTTCTTC
>TRBJ2-3|few|TRBV3-1|TRBD2
CASSQGTTSGGAEDTQYF
TGTGCCAGCAGCCAAGGGACCACTAGCGGGGGGGCCGAAGATACGCAGTATTTT
>TRBJ2-7|few|TRBV12-3/TRBV12-4|TRBD2
CASSPSTTSGRDLGSYEQYF
TGTGCCAGCAGTCCGTCTACGACTAGCGGGAGGGACCTGGGGAGCTACGAGCAGTACTTC